Sequencing of this TCR beta chain was carried out in a study of identical twins. Regarding the study as a whole: Modelling approaches yielded underestimates of out-of-frame TCR alpha sharing between monozygotic twins. Whereas memory repertoires showed no such difference, abundant cord blood beta clonotypes carried fewer insertions. The study found weaker excess twin sharing in beta out-of-frame sequences. Its conclusions, products of cross-sectional statistical analysis, did not come from following the same donors.

One entry per CDR3 protein, called by TCRdb with MiXCR from the 5' RACE reads. The sample has about 1.7 million distinct CDR3 sequences; less than 35% are singletons. Note on this clonotype: Its antigen is not known.

This receptor was obtained from a newborn girl in good health. Specimen: cord blood.

The CDR3 DNA reads TGTGCCAGCAGCCAAAATGGGGCGCGACTAAGAAACAATGAGCAGTTCTTC. This encodes CASSQNGARLRNNEQFF. V is TRBV3-1 and J is TRBJ2-1, with D perhaps matching TRBD1 or TRBD2 (5 bases each). Germline lookup yields CDR1 LGHDT and CDR2 YNNKEL (reference sequence). The ends were cut back, 2 bases at V and 5 bases at J, with 19 bases in the middle. The CDR3 extends over 17 amino acids.